These T cell receptor beta chains were read from a single sample in a study of T-cell memory formation after mild COVID-19. Each CDR3 protein is one row after TCRdb ran MiXCR on the 5' RACE reads. The sample has a few hundred thousand distinct CDR3 sequences; around 15% are singletons. Material: PBMCs or a T cell subset sorted from them (not recorded which). The receptor set was obtained from a man between 18 and 29 years old who had mild COVID-19 (a few samples of this study predate the infection). Cell type and time point are not known. Both conserved end residues are part of each CDR3. Each record gives: CDR3 protein, CDR3 DNA, clone size, D gene, V gene, J gene. A D gene is named only where the DNA matches it firmly. Clone size is shown for a subset of rows, as once, few, many or a class of expanded clone.

CDR3: CASSPPGGPGELFF; DNA: TGTGCCAGCAGCCCCCCGGGCGGCCCCGGGGAGCTGTTTTTT; size: .; D: .; V: TRBV11-2; J: TRBJ2-2
CDR3: CASRVGGAGEKLIF; DNA: TGTGCCAGTCGGGTGGGGGGCGCAGGTGAAAAACTGATTTTT; size: .; D: .; V: TRBV6-5; J: TRBJ1-4
CDR3: CASSSQVNYGYTF; DNA: TGTGCCAGCAGTTCGCAGGTTAACTATGGCTACACCTTC; size: .; D: .; V: TRBV12-3/TRBV12-4; J: TRBJ1-2
CDR3: CASSTFSRDPQHF; DNA: TGTGCCAGCAGCACGTTCTCCCGGGATCCCCAGCATTTT; size: few; D: .; V: TRBV7-2; J: TRBJ1-5
CDR3: CASNRGGNEQFF; DNA: TGTGCCAGCAACAGGGGAGGGAATGAGCAGTTCTTC; size: .; D: .; V: TRBV5-5; J: TRBJ2-1
CDR3: CASSLRLAGSDTQYF; DNA: TGTGCCAGCAGCCTCCGACTAGCGGGGTCAGATACGCAGTATTTT; size: few; D: TRBD2; V: TRBV13; J: TRBJ2-3
CDR3: CASSVQGGSGINYGYTF; DNA: TGTGCCAGCAGCGTGCAGGGGGGCAGCGGGATTAACTATGGCTACACCTTC; size: few; D: TRBD1; V: TRBV6-5; J: TRBJ1-2
CDR3: CASSIGPPVSRETQYF; DNA: TGTGCCAGCAGTATCGGCCCGCCAGTTTCTCGGGAGACCCAGTACTTC; size: .; D: .; V: TRBV6-5; J: TRBJ2-5
CDR3: CASLQGHNEQFF; DNA: TGTGCCAGCCTACAGGGCCACAATGAGCAGTTCTTC; size: few; D: .; V: TRBV12-3/TRBV12-4; J: TRBJ2-1
CDR3: CASKGSGQGSTGELFF; DNA: TGTGCCAGCAAGGGGAGCGGACAGGGTTCCACCGGGGAGCTGTTTTTT; size: .; D: TRBD1; V: TRBV2; J: TRBJ2-2
CDR3: CASSPLMNTEAFF; DNA: TGTGCCAGCAGCCCACTCATGAACACTGAAGCTTTCTTT; size: few; D: .; V: TRBV7-8; J: TRBJ1-1
CDR3: CSARVWGLATDTQYF; DNA: TGCAGTGCTAGAGTCTGGGGACTAGCCACAGATACGCAGTATTTT; size: .; D: TRBD2; V: TRBV20-1; J: TRBJ2-3